This T cell receptor beta chain was obtained from a study of OX40 agonist ivuxolimab in advanced cancers. Unmatched junction bases numbered 4, after V lost 3 bases and J lost 8 bases. This CDR3 is 14 amino acids long. Germline V gives CDR1 KGHSH, CDR2 LQKENI. The repertoire was sequenced with immunoSEQ multiplex PCR; TCRdb's copy has only in-frame clones and lacks some. The sample shows about 93,000 clones, about 91% of them seen only once. Specimen: CD4+ or CD8+ T cells sorted from blood, collected in a trial of the OX40 agonist ivuxolimab. The rearrangement links TRBV18 to TRBJ1-6, with 7 bases that match TRBD1. The TCR was taken from an adult with an advanced solid tumor such as melanoma, head and neck, liver or kidney cancer. The CDR3 nucleotides are TGTGCCAGCTCACCTGGACAGGACGATTCACCCCTCCACTTT. It yields the protein CASSPGQDDSPLHF.